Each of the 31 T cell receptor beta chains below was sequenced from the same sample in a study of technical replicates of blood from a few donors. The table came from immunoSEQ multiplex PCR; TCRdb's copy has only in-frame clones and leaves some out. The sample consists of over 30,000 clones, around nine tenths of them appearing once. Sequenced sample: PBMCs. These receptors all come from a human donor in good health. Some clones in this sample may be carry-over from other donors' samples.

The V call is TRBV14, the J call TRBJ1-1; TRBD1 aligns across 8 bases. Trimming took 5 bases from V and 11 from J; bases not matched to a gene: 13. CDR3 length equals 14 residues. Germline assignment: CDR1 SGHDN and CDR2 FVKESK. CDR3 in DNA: TGTGCCAGCAGCTTTTTACAGGGGGGAGGAGAGGCTTTCTTT. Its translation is CASSFLQGGGEAFF.

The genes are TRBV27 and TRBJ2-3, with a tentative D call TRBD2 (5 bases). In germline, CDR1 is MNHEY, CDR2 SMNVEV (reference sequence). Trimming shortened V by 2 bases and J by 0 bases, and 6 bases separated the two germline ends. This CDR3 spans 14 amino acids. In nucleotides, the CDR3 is TGTGCCAGCAGTTTAGCGGGCAGCACAGATACGCAGTATTTT. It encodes CASSLAGSTDTQYF.

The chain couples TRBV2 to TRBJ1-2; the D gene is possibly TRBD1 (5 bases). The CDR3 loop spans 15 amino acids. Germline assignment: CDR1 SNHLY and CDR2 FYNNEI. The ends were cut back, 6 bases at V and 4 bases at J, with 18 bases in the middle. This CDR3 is CASSESLGTGYGYTF. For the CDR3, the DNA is TGTGCCAGCAGCGAGTCATTGGGAACAGGCTATGGCTACACCTTC.

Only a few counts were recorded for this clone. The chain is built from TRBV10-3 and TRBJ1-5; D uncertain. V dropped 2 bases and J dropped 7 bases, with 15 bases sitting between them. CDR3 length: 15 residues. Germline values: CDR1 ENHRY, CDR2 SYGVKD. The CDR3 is CAISERAGIEQPQHF. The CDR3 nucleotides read TGTGCCATCAGTGAGCGGGCGGGGATAGAGCAGCCCCAGCATTTT.

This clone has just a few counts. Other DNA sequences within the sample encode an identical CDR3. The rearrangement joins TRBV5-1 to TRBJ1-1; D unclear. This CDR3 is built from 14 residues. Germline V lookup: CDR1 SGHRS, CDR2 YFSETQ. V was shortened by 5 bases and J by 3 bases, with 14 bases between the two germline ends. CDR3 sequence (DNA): TGCGCCAGCAGTCCCGCTGGCGGGTACACTGAAGCTTTCTTT. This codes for CASSPAGGYTEAFF.

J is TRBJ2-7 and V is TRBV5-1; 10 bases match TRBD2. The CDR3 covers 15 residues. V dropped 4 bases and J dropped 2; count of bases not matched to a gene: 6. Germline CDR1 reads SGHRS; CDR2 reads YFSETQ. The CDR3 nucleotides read TGCGCCAGCAGCACCATAGCGGGGGGCCCCTACGAGCAGTACTTC. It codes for CASSTIAGGPYEQYF.

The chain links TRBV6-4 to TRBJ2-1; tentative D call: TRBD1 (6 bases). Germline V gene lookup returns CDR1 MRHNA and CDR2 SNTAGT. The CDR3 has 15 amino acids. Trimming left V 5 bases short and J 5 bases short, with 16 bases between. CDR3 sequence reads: CASSLLAGAHNEQFF. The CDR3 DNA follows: TGTGCCAGCAGTTTGCTGGCAGGGGCCCACAATGAGCAGTTCTTC.

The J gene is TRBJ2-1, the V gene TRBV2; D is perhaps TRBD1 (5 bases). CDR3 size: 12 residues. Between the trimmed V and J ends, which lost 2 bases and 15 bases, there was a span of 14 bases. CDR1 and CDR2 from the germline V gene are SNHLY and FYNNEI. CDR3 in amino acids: CASSENQGQRFF. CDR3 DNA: TGTGCCAGCAGTGAAAACCAGGGCCAACGGTTCTTC. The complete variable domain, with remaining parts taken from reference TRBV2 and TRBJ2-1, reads EPEVTQTPSHQVTQMGQEVILRCVPISNHLYFYWYRQILGQKVEFLVSFYNNEISEKSEIFDDQFSVERPDGSNFTLKIRSTKLEDSAMYFCASSENQGQRFFGPGTRLTVL.

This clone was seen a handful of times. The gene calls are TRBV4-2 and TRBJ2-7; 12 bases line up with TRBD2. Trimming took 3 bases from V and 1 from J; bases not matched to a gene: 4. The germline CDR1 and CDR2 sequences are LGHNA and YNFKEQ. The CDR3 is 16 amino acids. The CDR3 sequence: CASSQEGLAGSYEQYF. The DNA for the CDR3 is TGTGCCAGCAGCCAGGAGGGACTAGCGGGTTCCTACGAGCAGTACTTC.

CDR3 coding DNA: TGCGCCAGCTCAAATCCTTCGCGGGGTATCGACGAGCAGTTCTTC. It encodes CASSNPSRGIDEQFF. The chain joins TRBV5-1 to TRBJ2-1, with a possible D match to TRBD2 (6 bases). V was shortened by 7 bases and J by 10 bases, with 24 bases between the two germline ends. The CDR3 consists of 15 residues. From germline, CDR1 is SGHRS and CDR2 YFSETQ.

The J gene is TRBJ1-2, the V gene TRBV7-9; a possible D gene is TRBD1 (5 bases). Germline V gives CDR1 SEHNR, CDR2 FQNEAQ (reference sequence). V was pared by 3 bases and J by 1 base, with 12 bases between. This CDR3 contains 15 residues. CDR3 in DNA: TGTGCCAGCAGCTTTGGGCAGGGAGGTAACTATGGCTACACCTTC. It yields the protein CASSFGQGGNYGYTF.

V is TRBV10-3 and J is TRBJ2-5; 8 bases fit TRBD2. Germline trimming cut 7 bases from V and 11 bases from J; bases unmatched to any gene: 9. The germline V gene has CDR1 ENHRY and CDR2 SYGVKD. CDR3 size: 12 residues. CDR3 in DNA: TGTGCCATCAACTCGGGACTAGGGGAGCAGTACTTC. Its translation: CAINSGLGEQYF.

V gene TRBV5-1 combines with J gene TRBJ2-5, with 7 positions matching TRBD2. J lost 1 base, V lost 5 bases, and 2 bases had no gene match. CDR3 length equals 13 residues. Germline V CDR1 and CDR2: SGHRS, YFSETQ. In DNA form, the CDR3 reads TGCGCCAGCAGTCGGACTAGCCAAGAGACCCAGTACTTC. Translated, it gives CASSRTSQETQYF.

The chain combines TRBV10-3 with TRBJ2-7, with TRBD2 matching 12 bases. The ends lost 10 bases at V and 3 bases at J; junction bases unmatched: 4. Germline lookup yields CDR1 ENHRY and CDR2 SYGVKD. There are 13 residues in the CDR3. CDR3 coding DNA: TGTGCCACGGGACTAGCGGGCGGCTACGAGCAGTACTTC. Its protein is CATGLAGGYEQYF.

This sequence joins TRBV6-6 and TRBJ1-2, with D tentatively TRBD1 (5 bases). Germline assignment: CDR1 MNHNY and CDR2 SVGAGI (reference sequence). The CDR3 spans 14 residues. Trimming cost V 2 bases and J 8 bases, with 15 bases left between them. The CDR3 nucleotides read TGTGCCAGCAGTTACCCAGACGGGGCGGGGGGCTACACCTTC. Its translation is CASSYPDGAGGYTF.

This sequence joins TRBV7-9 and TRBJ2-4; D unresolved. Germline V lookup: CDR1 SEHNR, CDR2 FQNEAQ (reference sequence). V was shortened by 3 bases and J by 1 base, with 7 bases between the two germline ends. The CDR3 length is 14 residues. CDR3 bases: TGTGCCAGCAGCTTGAGCATGGCCAAAAACATTCAGTACTTC. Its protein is CASSLSMAKNIQYF.

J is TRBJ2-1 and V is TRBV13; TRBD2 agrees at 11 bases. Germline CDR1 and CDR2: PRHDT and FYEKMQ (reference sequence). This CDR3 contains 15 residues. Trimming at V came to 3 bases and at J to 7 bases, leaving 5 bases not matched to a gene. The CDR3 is CASSFSGGATNEQFF. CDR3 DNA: TGTGCCAGCAGCTTTAGCGGGGGGGCCACGAATGAGCAGTTCTTC.

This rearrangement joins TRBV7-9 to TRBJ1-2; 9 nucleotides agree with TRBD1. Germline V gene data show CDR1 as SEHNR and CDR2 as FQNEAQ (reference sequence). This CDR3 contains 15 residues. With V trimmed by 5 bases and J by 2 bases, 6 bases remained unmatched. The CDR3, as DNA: TGTGCCAGCAGCGACGCCGGGACAGGGAACTATGGCTACACCTTC. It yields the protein CASSDAGTGNYGYTF.

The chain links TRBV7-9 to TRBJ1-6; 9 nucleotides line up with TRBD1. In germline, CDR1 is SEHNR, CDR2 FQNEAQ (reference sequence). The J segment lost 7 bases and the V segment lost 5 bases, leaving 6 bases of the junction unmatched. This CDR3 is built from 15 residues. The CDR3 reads CASSPTGTGNSPLHF. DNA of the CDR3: TGTGCCAGCAGCCCAACCGGGACAGGGAATTCACCCCTCCACTTT.

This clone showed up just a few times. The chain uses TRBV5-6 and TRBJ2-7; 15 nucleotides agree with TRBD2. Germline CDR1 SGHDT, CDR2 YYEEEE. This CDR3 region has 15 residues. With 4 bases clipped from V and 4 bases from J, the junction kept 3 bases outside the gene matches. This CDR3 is CASSEGLAGGYEQYF. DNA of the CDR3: TGTGCCAGCAGCGAGGGACTAGCGGGGGGTTACGAGCAGTACTTC.

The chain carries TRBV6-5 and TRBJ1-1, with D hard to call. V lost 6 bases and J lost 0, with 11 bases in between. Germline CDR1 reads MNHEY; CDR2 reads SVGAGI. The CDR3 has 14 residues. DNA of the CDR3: TGTGCCAGCAGACCCATCGGGATGAACACTGAAGCTTTCTTT. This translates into CASRPIGMNTEAFF.

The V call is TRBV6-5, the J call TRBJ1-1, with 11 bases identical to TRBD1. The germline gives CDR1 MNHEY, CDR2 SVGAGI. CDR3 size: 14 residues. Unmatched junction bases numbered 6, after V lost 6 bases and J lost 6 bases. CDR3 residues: CASRGTGGFAEAFF. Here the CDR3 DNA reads TGTGCCAGCAGGGGGACAGGGGGGTTTGCTGAAGCTTTCTTT.

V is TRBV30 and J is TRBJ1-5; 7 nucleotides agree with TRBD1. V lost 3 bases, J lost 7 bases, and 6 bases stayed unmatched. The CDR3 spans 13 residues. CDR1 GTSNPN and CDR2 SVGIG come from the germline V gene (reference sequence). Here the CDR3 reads CAWSPTGRQPQHF. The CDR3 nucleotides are TGTGCCTGGAGCCCGACAGGGCGGCAGCCCCAGCATTTT.

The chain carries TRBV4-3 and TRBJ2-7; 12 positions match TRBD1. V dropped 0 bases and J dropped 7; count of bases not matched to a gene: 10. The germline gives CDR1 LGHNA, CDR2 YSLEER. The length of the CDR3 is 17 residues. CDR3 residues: CASSQDSLGQGAWEQYF. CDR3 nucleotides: TGCGCCAGCAGCCAAGATTCCTTGGGACAGGGGGCTTGGGAGCAGTACTTC.

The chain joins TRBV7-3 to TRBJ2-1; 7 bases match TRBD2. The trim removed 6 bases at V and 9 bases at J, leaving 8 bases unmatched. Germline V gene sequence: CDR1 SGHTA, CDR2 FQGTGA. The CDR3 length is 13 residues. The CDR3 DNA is TGTGCCAGCAGGGATGCGGGAGACGGTGAGCAGTTCTTC. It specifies CASRDAGDGEQFF. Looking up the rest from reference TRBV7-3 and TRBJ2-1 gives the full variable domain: GAGVSQTPSNKVTEKGKYVELRCDPISGHTALYWYRQSLGQGPEFLIYFQGTGAADDSGLPNDRFFAVRPEGSVSTLKIQRTERGDSAVYLCASRDAGDGEQFFGPGTRLTVL.

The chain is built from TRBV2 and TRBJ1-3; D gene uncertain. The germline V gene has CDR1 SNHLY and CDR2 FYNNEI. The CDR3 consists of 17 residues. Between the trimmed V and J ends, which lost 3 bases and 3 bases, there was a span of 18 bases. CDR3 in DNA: TGTGCCAGCAGTGATAGTCAGGCTTTCCTCCTTGGAAACACCATATATTTT. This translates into CASSDSQAFLLGNTIYF.

CDR3 bases: TGTGCCAGCAGCCAATCACTAGCGGATTACAATGAGCAGTTCTTC. The encoded protein is CASSQSLADYNEQFF. The chain carries TRBV4-2 and TRBJ2-1; 8 bases agree with TRBD2. J was trimmed by 4 bases and V by 2 bases; bases with no gene match: 4. In germline, CDR1 is LGHNA, CDR2 YNFKEQ. The CDR3 covers 15 residues.

The CDR3 sequence is CAISRGQGDYEQYF. The CDR3 region has the DNA TGTGCCATCAGTAGGGGACAGGGAGACTACGAGCAGTACTTC. The rearrangement uses TRBV10-3 and TRBJ2-7; 9 bases line up with TRBD1. This CDR3 is built from 14 residues. After removal of 5 bases from V and 3 bases from J, the junction contained 5 bases not matched to a gene. Germline V gives CDR1 ENHRY, CDR2 SYGVKD.

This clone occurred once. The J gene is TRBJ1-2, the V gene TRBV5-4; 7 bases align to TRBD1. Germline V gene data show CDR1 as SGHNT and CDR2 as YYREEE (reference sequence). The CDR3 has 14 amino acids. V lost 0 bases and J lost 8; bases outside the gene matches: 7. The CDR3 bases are TGTGCCAGCAGCTTGGGGACAGGATCTTGGGGCTACACCTTC. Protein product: CASSLGTGSWGYTF.

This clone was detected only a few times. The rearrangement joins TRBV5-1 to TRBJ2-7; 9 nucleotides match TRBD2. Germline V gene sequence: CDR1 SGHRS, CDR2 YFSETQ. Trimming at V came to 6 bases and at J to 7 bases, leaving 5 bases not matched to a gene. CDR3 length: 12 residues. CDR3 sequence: CASTAGGKEQYF. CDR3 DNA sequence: TGCGCCAGCACGGCGGGAGGGAAGGAGCAGTACTTC.

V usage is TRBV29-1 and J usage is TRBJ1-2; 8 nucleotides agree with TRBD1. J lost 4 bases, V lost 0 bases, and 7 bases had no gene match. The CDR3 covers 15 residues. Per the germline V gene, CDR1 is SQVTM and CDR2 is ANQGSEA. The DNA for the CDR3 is TGCAGCGTTGAAGAGGGACAGGCCCTTCTCTATGGCTACACCTTC. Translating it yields CSVEEGQALLYGYTF.